What follows is one TCR beta chain and its context. With 60 Vbeta and 13 Jbeta primers, the PCR was carried out. The table came from immunoSEQ multiplex PCR; TCRdb's copy has only in-frame clones and leaves some out. The sample lists 60,000 to 80,000 clones, around 62% seen once, with around 2.7% in the top ten. The data belong to a study of cytomegalovirus exposure and HLA in healthy donors. This sequence originates from a man aged 25 to 40 in good health and CMV-seronegative. The sample taken for sequencing was PBMCs.

The CDR3 bases are TGTGCCAGCAGCTTAGCGGGGACTAGCGGGGGTAGCTCCTACAATGAGCAGTTCTTC. This codes for CASSLAGTSGGSSYNEQFF. V is TRBV7-6 and J is TRBJ2-1, with 14 bases identical to TRBD2. Germline V CDR1 and CDR2: SGHVS, FNYEAQ. The CDR3 runs to 19 residues. Trimming at V came to 0 bases and at J to 0 bases, leaving 4 bases not matched to a gene.